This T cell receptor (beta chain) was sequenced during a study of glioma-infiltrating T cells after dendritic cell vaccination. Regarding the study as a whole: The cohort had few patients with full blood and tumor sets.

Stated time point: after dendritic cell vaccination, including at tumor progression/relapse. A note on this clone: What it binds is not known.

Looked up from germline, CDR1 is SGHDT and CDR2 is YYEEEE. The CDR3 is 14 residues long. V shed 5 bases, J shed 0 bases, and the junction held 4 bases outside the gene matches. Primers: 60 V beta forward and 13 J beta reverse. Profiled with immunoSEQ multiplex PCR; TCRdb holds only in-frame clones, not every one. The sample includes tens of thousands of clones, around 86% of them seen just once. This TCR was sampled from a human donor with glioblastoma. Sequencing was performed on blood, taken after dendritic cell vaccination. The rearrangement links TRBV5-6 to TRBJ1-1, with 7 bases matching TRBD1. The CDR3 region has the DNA TGTGCCAGCAGGAGGACAGGAATGAACACTGAAGCTTTCTTT. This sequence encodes CASRRTGMNTEAFF.